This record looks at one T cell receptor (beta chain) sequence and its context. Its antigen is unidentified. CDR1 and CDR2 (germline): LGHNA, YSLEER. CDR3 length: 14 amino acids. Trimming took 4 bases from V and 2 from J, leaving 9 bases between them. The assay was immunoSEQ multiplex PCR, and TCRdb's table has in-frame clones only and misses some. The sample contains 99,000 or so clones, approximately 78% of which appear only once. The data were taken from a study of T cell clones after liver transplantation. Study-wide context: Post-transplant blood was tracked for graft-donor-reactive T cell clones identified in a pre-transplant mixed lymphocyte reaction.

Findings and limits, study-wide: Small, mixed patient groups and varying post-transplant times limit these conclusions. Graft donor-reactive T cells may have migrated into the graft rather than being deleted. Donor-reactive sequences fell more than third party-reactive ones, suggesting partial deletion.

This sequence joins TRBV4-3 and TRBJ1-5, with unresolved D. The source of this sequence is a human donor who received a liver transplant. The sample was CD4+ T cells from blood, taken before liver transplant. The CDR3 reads CASSPDLGNQPQHF. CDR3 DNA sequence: TGCGCCAGCAGCCCGGACTTAGGCAATCAGCCCCAGCATTTT.